The 18 T cell receptor beta chains reported below all come from one sample, sequenced in a study of Ad26.COV2.S vaccination and SARS-CoV-2 variants. Described treatment: approximately 18 received Ad26.COV2.S at low or high dose, single or two shots; a few received placebo; per-sample allocation not given. Repertoires come from day 63 after the first vaccine or placebo injection. The method was immunoSEQ multiplex PCR; TCRdb's version includes in-frame clones alone and lacks a portion of them. The repertoire consists of a few hundred thousand clones, with 80% to 90% occurring once and the leading ten covering about 3.4%. This specimen was peripheral blood, taken in a trial of Ad26.COV2.S vaccine versus placebo. Receptors were obtained from a person aged 18-60 years who received the Ad26.COV2.S COVID-19 vaccine or a placebo.

Concerning this clone: A read error may produce the germline difference seen at one junction end. The chain recombines TRBV5-1 with TRBJ1-4; TRBD1 is a possible D gene (6 bases). There are 14 residues in the CDR3. Germline V lookup: CDR1 SGHRS, CDR2 YFSETQ. The CDR3 nucleotides read TGCACCAGCAGCTTCGGACAGAGTAATGAAAAACTGTTTTTT. Encoded protein: CTSSFGQSNEKLFF.

The chain has TRBV5-1 and TRBJ1-6; D possibly corresponds to TRBD1 (5 bases). This CDR3 comprises 14 residues. Trimming shortened V by 4 bases and J by 6 bases, and 11 bases separated the two germline ends. Germline V CDR1 and CDR2: SGHRS, YFSETQ. The CDR3 region is CASSPGTPNSPLHF. CDR3 nucleotides: TGCGCCAGCAGCCCCGGGACCCCTAATTCACCCCTCCACTTT.

The chain links TRBV3-1 (or the pseudogene TRBV3-2) to TRBJ1-1; maybe TRBD1 (5 bases). Germline V gene data show CDR1 as LGHDT and CDR2 as YNNKEL (reference sequence). The V gene lost 1 base and the J gene lost 6 bases, with 15 bases spanning the gap. The CDR3 has 15 amino acids. The CDR3 is CASSQGPSLGAEAFF. The CDR3 DNA reads TGTGCCAGCAGCCAAGGTCCCAGTTTGGGGGCTGAAGCTTTCTTT.

The chain is built from TRBV6-5 and TRBJ1-5; unclear D gene. The CDR3 is made up of 15 amino acids. CDR1 and CDR2 (germline): MNHEY, SVGAGI. With 7 bases removed from V and 4 bases from J, the gap between germline ends came to 17 bases. The CDR3 sequence: CASTNTRGGNQPQHF. CDR3 coding DNA: TGTGCCAGCACCAATACCCGAGGAGGGAATCAGCCCCAGCATTTT.

This clone was observed once. The rearrangement uses TRBV5-1 and TRBJ2-7; D tentatively reads TRBD1 or TRBD2 (6 bases each). With 5 bases removed from V and 5 bases from J, the gap between germline ends came to 14 bases. In germline, CDR1 is SGHRS, CDR2 YFSETQ. The CDR3 length is 13 residues. Here the CDR3 DNA reads TGCGCCAGCAGTCGGGGGCAAGGCAACGAGCAGTACTTC. It yields the protein CASSRGQGNEQYF.

The rearrangement links TRBV12-3 or TRBV12-4 to TRBJ1-1; D not certain. V was pared by 6 bases and J by 0 bases, with 8 bases between. CDR3 length: 13 residues. CDR3 sequence reads: CASSKTLNTEAFF. The CDR3 nucleotides read TGTGCCAGCAGCAAAACCCTGAACACTGAAGCTTTCTTT.

V usage is TRBV7-8 and J usage is TRBJ1-1, with a possible D match to TRBD1 (6 bases). The CDR3 totals 15 residues. The germline V gene encodes CDR1 SGHVS and CDR2 FQNEAQ. The germline V and J ends were trimmed by 3 bases and 5 bases, with 16 bases remaining between them. CDR3 residues: CASSLRGRGWTEAFF. The DNA of the CDR3 is TGTGCCAGCAGCTTGCGGGGGCGAGGGTGGACTGAAGCTTTCTTT.

The CDR3 coding sequence is TGCGCCAGCAGCCCGGGGGGCGGGGGCCTCTATGGCTACACCTTC. Translation: CASSPGGGGLYGYTF. V usage is TRBV4-3 and J usage is TRBJ1-2; D might be TRBD1 (6 bases). From germline, CDR1 is LGHNA and CDR2 YSLEER. V was cut by 4 bases and J by 4 bases, with 16 bases left in between. The CDR3 length is 15 residues.

V is TRBV5-4 and J is TRBJ1-2; TRBD1 matches at 10 bases. V was clipped by 4 bases and J by 4 bases; unmatched bases: 10. This CDR3 is 16 amino acids long. CDR1 SGHNT and CDR2 YYREEE come from the germline V gene (reference sequence). The CDR3 region has the DNA TGTGCCAGCAGCCACCGGGACAGGGGAGGCCTCTATGGCTACACCTTC. It is translated as CASSHRDRGGLYGYTF.

This chain uses TRBV19 with TRBJ1-5, with a weak D call TRBD1 (6 bases). Trimming removed 11 bases from V and 6 bases from J, with 20 bases in between. CDR3 length: 14 residues. Germline CDR1 and CDR2: LNHDA and SQIVND (reference sequence). The CDR3 spells CASAPGGRGQPQHF. The CDR3 bases are TGTGCCTCAGCCCCCGGGGGGCGCGGTCAGCCCCAGCATTTT.

V and J are TRBV6-6 and TRBJ2-5; D is undetermined. Germline CDR1 MNHNY, CDR2 SVGAGI (reference sequence). CDR3 size: 12 residues. Trimming removed 2 bases from V and 4 bases from J, with 5 bases in between. The CDR3: CASSYGVETQYF. CDR3 coding DNA: TGTGCCAGCAGTTACGGGGTAGAGACCCAGTACTTC.

V is TRBV7-2 and J is TRBJ2-3, with 9 bases identical to TRBD2. The CDR3 runs 17 residues. Per the germline V gene, CDR1 is SGHTA and CDR2 is FQGNSA. V lost 1 base and J lost 6; bases outside the gene matches: 11. The CDR3 spells CASSLVASGVGTDTQYF. The CDR3, as DNA: TGTGCCAGCAGCTTAGTGGCTAGCGGGGTAGGGACGGATACGCAGTATTTT.

Written as DNA, the CDR3 is TGTGCCAGCAGCTTAGCCGACCACAGCGGGGAGCTGTTTTTT. Translation: CASSLADHSGELFF. The chain joins TRBV7-2 to TRBJ2-2; D uncertain. Germline CDR1 SGHTA, CDR2 FQGNSA. This CDR3 is 14 amino acids long. Deletions cut 0 bases from V and 7 bases from J, with 9 bases between.

J is TRBJ2-7 and V is TRBV4-2, with a possible D match to TRBD2 (6 bases). The ends were cut back, 0 bases at V and 3 bases at J, with 15 bases in the middle. This CDR3 is built from 16 residues. Germline CDR1 and CDR2: LGHNA and YNFKEQ. CDR3 bases: TGTGCCAGCAGCCAAGAAGCGGGCACCAAAGTCTACGAGCAGTACTTC. Protein sequence: CASSQEAGTKVYEQYF.

V gene TRBV9 combines with J gene TRBJ2-3; D is undetermined. The germline V gene has CDR1 SGDLS and CDR2 YYNGEE. This CDR3 is 11 amino acids long. Trimming cost V 7 bases and J 4 bases, with 7 bases left between them. CDR3 bases: TGTGCCAGCGGTGGGGCAGATACGCAGTATTTT. This sequence encodes CASGGADTQYF.

This chain uses TRBV11-2 with TRBJ2-1; 11 bases line up with TRBD2. Looked up from germline, CDR1 is SGHAT and CDR2 is FQNNGV. V was pared by 6 bases and J by 2 bases, with 3 bases of the junction left unmatched. CDR3 length equals 15 residues. The chain's CDR3 is CASRLTSGTYNEQFF. CDR3 nucleotides: TGTGCCAGCAGATTGACTAGCGGGACCTACAATGAGCAGTTCTTC.

This chain connects TRBV29-1 to TRBJ1-2; D is undetermined. Germline V CDR1 and CDR2: SQVTM, ANQGSEA. V was cut by 5 bases and J by 1 base, with 8 bases left in between. This CDR3 spans 12 amino acids. The DNA of the CDR3 is TGCAGCGTTTACCTGGGTAACTATGGCTACACCTTC. It encodes CSVYLGNYGYTF.

The V gene is TRBV19, the J gene TRBJ1-1; D is possibly TRBD1 (5 bases). The germline V and J ends were trimmed by 10 bases and 3 bases, with 24 bases remaining between them. The CDR3 runs to 16 residues. Germline V lookup: CDR1 LNHDA, CDR2 SQIVND (reference sequence). The CDR3 spells CATNRAGEFGDTEAFF. The CDR3 DNA reads TGTGCCACCAATCGGGCGGGGGAGTTTGGGGACACTGAAGCTTTCTTT.